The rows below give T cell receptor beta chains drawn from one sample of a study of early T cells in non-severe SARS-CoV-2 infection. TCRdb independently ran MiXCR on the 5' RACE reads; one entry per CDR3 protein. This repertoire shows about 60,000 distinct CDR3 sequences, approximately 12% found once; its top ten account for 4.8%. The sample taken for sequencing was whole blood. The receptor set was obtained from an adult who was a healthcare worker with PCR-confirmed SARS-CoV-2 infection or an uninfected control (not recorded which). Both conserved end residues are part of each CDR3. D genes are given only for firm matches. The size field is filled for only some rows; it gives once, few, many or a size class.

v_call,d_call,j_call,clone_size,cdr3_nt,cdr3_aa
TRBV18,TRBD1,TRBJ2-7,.,TGTGCCAGCTCACGAGGGACAGCCGCTACCTACGAGCAGTACTTC,CASSRGTAATYEQYF
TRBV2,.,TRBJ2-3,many,TGTGCCAGCAGCCGGACTACGAGCACAGATACGCAGTATTTT,CASSRTTSTDTQYF
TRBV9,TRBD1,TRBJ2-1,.,TGTGCCAGCAGCCCTATCGTAGGACAGGTGGCCATTGAGCAGTTCTTC,CASSPIVGQVAIEQFF
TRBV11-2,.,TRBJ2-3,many,TGTGCCAGCAGCCGCGTACCCTCTTCCAGAGGAAGTTCTAGCACAGATACGCAGTATTTT,CASSRVPSSRGSSSTDTQYF
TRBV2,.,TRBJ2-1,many,TGTGCCAGCCGGAGGGTGGCCACCTACAATGAGCAGTTCTTC,CASRRVATYNEQFF
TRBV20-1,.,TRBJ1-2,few,TGCAGTGCTAGTAGGGCAGGGCTCAACTATGGCTACACCTTC,CSASRAGLNYGYTF
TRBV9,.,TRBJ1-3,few,TGTGCCAGCAGCGTCCTGGGCGGCTCTGGAAACACCATATATTTT,CASSVLGGSGNTIYF
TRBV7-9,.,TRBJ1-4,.,TGTGCCAGCAGCCGATTACGGGACTCCAATGAAAAACTGTTTTTT,CASSRLRDSNEKLFF
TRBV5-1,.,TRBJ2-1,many,TGCGCCAGCAGATTTCGACAGGACAATGAGCAGTTCTTC,CASRFRQDNEQFF
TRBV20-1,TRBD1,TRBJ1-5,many,TGCAGTGCTAGACCGGGACAGGGGGGATTTAGCAATCAGCCCCAGCATTTT,CSARPGQGGFSNQPQHF
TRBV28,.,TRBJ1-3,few,TGTGCCAGCAGTTTCTCTTTGACAGAGCGCTCTGGAAACACCATATATTTT,CASSFSLTERSGNTIYF
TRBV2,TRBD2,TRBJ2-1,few,TGTGCCAGCAGTGGGTTATCAGCGGGAGGACTTGAGCAGTTCTTC,CASSGLSAGGLEQFF
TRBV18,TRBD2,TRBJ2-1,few,TGTGCCAGCTCAGCTAGCGGGAGTTACAATGAGCAGTTCTTC,CASSASGSYNEQFF
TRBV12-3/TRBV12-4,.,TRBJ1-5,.,TGTGCCAGCAGTCAAAGGGGGATCGGCAATCAGCCCCAGCATTTT,CASSQRGIGNQPQHF
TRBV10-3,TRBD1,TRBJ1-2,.,TGTGCCATCAGTGACAGGGGACAGAACTATGGCTACACCTTC,CAISDRGQNYGYTF
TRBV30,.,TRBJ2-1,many,TGTGCCTGGAGCCGAGATCGGACCTACAATGAGCAGTTCTTC,CAWSRDRTYNEQFF
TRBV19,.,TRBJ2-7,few,TGTGCCAGTAGTCTCGGGCCATCCTACGAGCAGTACTTC,CASSLGPSYEQYF
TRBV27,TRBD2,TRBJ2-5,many,TGTGCCAGCCCTGTAGCGGGAGAGGAAGAGACCCAGTACTTC,CASPVAGEEETQYF
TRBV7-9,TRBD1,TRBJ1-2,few,TGTGCCAGCAGCTTAGTCTGGGACAGTGGCTACACCTTC,CASSLVWDSGYTF
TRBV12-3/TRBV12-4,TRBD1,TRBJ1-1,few,TGTGCCAGCAGACGGACAGGGGGTGAAGCTTTCTTT,CASRRTGGEAFF
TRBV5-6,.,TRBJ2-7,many,TGTGCCAGCAGCTTGGGGGTAACCTCCTACGAGCAGTACTTC,CASSLGVTSYEQYF
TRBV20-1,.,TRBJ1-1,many,TGCAGTGCCAGCCGGGAGCGGAACACTGAAGCTTTCTTT,CSASRERNTEAFF
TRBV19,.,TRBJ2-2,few,TGTGCCAGTAAAGGAAGTCAGGTTGAGAACACCGGGGAGCTGTTTTTT,CASKGSQVENTGELFF
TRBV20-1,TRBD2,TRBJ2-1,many,TGCAGTGCTAGTCGAGGCGGGAGCTCCTACAATGAGCAGTTCTTC,CSASRGGSSYNEQFF
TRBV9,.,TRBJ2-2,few,TGTGCCAGCAGCGAAACGGGAGTGGGGACCGGGGAGCTGTTTTTT,CASSETGVGTGELFF
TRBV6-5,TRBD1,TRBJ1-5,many,TGTGCCAGCAGTTACGGGACAGGGGTCAATCAGCCCCAGCATTTT,CASSYGTGVNQPQHF
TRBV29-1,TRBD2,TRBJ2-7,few,TGCAGCGTTGAAAGGGGAGGGAAGGGCGAGCAGTACTTC,CSVERGGKGEQYF
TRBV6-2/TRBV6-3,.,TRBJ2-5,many,TGTGCCAGCAGTTGGTCAGAGACCCAGTACTTC,CASSWSETQYF
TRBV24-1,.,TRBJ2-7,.,TGTGCCACCGCAACCCTTGGGGACTACGAGCAGTACTTC,CATATLGDYEQYF
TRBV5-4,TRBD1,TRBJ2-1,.,TGTGCCAGCAGCTTCAGCAACAGGGGTGAGCAGTTCTTC,CASSFSNRGEQFF
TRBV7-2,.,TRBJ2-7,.,TGTGCCAGCAGCTTCGAGTACGAGCAGTACTTC,CASSFEYEQYF
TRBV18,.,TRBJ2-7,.,TGTGCCAGCTCACCAGGGAGGAATTCCTACGAGCAGTACTTC,CASSPGRNSYEQYF
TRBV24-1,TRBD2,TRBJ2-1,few,TGTGCCACCAGTGATTTGGGACTAGCTAGTAATGAGCAGTTCTTC,CATSDLGLASNEQFF
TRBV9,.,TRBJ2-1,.,TGTGCCAGCAGCGTAGTAGGCAGCCGCTCCTACAATGAGCAGTTCTTC,CASSVVGSRSYNEQFF
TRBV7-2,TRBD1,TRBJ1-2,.,TGTGCCAGCAGCTTAGAACCGGGCAGGGGGCCTGGCTACACCTTC,CASSLEPGRGPGYTF
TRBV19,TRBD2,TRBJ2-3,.,TGTGCCAGTCTTACTAGCGGGGATGGAGATACGCAGTATTTT,CASLTSGDGDTQYF
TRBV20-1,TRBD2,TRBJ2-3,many,TGCAGTACAACGGGCGGGGGGAGCACAGATACGCAGTATTTT,CSTTGGGSTDTQYF
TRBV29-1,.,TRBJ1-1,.,TGCAGCGTTACACAATTCAACACTAAAGCTTTCTTT,CSVTQFNTKAFF
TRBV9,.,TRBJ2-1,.,TGTGCCAGCAGCGCTACAGGGTTTGAGCAGTTCTTC,CASSATGFEQFF
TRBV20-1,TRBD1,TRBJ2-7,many,TGCAGTGCTAGAGAGGCCCGGACAGGGGGCGAGCAGTACTTC,CSAREARTGGEQYF
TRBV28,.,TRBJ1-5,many,TGTGCCAGCAGTTTAAACGGGCCCCAGCATTTT,CASSLNGPQHF
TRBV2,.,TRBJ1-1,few,TGTGCCAGCAGTGATACCTACCTCGGGGCGGCGAACACTGAAGCTTTCTTT,CASSDTYLGAANTEAFF
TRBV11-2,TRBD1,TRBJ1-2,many,TGTGCCAGCAGCACGGACAGGAACTATGGCTACACCTTC,CASSTDRNYGYTF
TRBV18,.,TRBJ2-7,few,TGTGCCAGCTCACCGCAGGGGTCGGGAGAGCAGTACTTC,CASSPQGSGEQYF
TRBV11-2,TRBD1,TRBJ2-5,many,TGTGCCAGCAGCCGAGGGACAGCCCAAGAGACCCAGTACTTC,CASSRGTAQETQYF
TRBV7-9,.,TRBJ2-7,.,TGTGCCAGCAGCTTAAGCGGAGACCCTTGGGAGCAGTACTTC,CASSLSGDPWEQYF
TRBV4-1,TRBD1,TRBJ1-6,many,TGCGCCAGCAGCCCTGGGACAGTGAATAATTCACCCCTCCACTTT,CASSPGTVNNSPLHF
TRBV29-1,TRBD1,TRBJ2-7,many,TGCAGCTTCACAGGGGGACATTTACCGAACGAGCAGTACTTC,CSFTGGHLPNEQYF
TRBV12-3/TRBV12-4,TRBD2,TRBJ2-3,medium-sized,TGTGCCAGCAGTTCCACTAGCGGGGGTTCCACAGATACGCAGTATTTT,CASSSTSGGSTDTQYF
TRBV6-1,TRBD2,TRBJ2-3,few,TGTGCCAGCAGGGCACTAGCGGGAGTTTCAGATACGCAGTATTTT,CASRALAGVSDTQYF